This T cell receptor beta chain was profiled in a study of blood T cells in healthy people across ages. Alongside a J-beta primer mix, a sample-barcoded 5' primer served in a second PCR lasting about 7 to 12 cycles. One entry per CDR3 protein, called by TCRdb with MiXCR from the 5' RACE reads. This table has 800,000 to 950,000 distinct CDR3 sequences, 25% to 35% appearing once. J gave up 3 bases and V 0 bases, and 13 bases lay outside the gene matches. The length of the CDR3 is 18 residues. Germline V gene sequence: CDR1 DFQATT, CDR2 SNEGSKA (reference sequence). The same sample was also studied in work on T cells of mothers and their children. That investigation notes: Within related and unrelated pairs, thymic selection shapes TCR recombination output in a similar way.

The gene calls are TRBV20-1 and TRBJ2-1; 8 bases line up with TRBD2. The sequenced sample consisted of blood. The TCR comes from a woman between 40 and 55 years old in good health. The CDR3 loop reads CSARDRPMSAGVYNEQFF. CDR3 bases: TGCAGTGCTAGAGATCGCCCAATGTCAGCGGGGGTCTACAATGAGCAGTTCTTC.